This T cell receptor beta chain was retrieved from a study of regulatory T cells in long-lasting Graves disease. Across the whole study: The term persistent Graves' disease signified upward of 5 years on antithyroid drugs with positive TSH receptor antibodies.

CDR3 length: 16 residues. Deletions cut 6 bases from V and 0 bases from J, with 17 bases between. Looked up from germline, CDR1 is SGHRS and CDR2 is YFSETQ. Regarding the study as a whole: With persistent disease, TRBV28, TRBJ1-2 and TRBJ2-5 were the favored segments. Samples came from peripheral blood alone, without thyroid tissue. TCR diversity in persistent Graves' patients was below that of newly diagnosed ones.

Turning to this clonotype: Its antigen is unidentified.

To make TCR beta libraries, researchers used iRepertoire HTBI primers and Arm-PCR of CDR3 regions. Each CDR3 protein is one row after TCRdb ran MiXCR on the multiplex PCR reads. The sample carries 400,000 to 500,000 distinct CDR3 sequences, about a fifth recorded once. The time point denotes: persistent/refractory GD, antithyroid drugs over 5 years with positive TRAb. From PBMCs, RNA was extracted and then used to make the TCR library. V usage is TRBV5-1 and J usage is TRBJ2-3, with D possibly being TRBD2 (7 bases). The receptor was derived from a female donor with Graves disease. The sample was peripheral blood mononuclear cells (PBMCs), taken when the disease was refractory, from a patient treated with antithyroid drugs. In nucleotides, the CDR3 is TGCGCCAGCACGTTGGGGGGGCCCCCTAGCACAGATACGCAGTATTTT. This translates into CASTLGGPPSTDTQYF.